This T cell receptor (beta chain) was captured in a study of early T cells in non-severe SARS-CoV-2 infection. Study in general: Alpha and beta chains were unpaired, from unsorted whole-blood bulk RNA. Findings and caveats of the study: Anti-spike CD8 responses were favored by VDJdb matching, which missed private and CD4 specificities.

The CDR3 has 13 residues. V was clipped by 6 bases and J by 1 base, with 12 bases between them. CDR1 and CDR2 (germline): DFQATT, SNEGSKA (reference sequence). This clonotype was detected many times. Its antigen is currently unknown. Each cDNA molecule carried a unique molecular identifier. TCRdb re-called the 5' RACE reads through MiXCR, storing one row per CDR3 protein. The table records over 45,000 distinct CDR3 sequences, around 6.6% of them present only once. The chain joins TRBV20-1 to TRBJ1-1; possibly TRBD1 for D (6 bases). This sequence originates from an adult who was a healthcare worker with PCR-confirmed SARS-CoV-2 infection or an uninfected control (not recorded which). Source: whole blood, taken at baseline. CDR3 bases: TGCAGTGCCCCCAGACAGGAGAACACTGAAGCTTTCTTT. The encoded protein is CSAPRQENTEAFF.